Reported below is one T cell receptor (beta chain). Its matching antigen is unknown. Trimming stripped 4 bases from V and 5 bases from J, with 21 bases between. Per the germline V gene, CDR1 is SGHDT and CDR2 is YYEEEE. CDR3 length equals 16 residues. This sample stems from a study of T cells in Graves' hyperthyroidism and ophthalmopathy. Overall study context: At initial diagnosis, before any treatment had begun, peripheral blood was obtained.

RNA transcripts provided the source from which TCR beta CDR3 regions were amplified. The HTBI primer set served for first-round RT-PCR of the TCR CDR3. TCRdb reprocessed the multiplex PCR reads via MiXCR and lists one record per CDR3 protein. The data contain about 290,000 distinct CDR3 sequences, approximately 12% of them singletons. Broader study findings: Most clonotypes that expanded in the thyroid above 0.001 also showed up in blood.

Hyperthyroidism patients were newly diagnosed, had disease duration under 2 months, and were aged 18 to 65 years. Material for sequencing was blood. This receptor was obtained from a woman aged 25-40 years with Graves' hyperthyroidism that later progressed to Graves' ophthalmopathy. This rearrangement joins TRBV5-6 to TRBJ1-1; maybe TRBD1 (6 bases). CDR3 DNA sequence: TGTGCCAGCAGCCCGGGGGGCCTACTAGGGTTTACTGAAGCTTTCTTT. Translation gives CASSPGGLLGFTEAFF. The full variable domain, in which reference TRBV5-6 and TRBJ1-1 provide the parts outside the CDR3, is DAGVTQSPTHLIKTRGQQVTLRCSPKSGHDTVSWYQQALGQGPQFIFQYYEEEERQRGNFPDRFSGHQFPNYSSELNVNALLLGDSALYLCASSPGGLLGFTEAFFGQGTRLTVV.